The 2 T cell receptor beta chains listed next were all sequenced from one sample in a study of blood T cell repertoires in COVID-19. This table comes from immunoSEQ multiplex PCR, and its TCRdb copy is limited to in-frame clones, with some not included. The table records 200,000 to 250,000 clones, 84% of them present only once. The sample was peripheral blood. These TCRs come from a woman aged 45-65 years with active or convalescent COVID-19.

This clone was seen a few times. The gene calls are TRBV29-1 and TRBJ1-1, with D maybe TRBD1 (6 bases). Germline V lookup: CDR1 SQVTM, CDR2 ANQGSEA. Between the trimmed V and J ends, which lost 6 bases and 4 bases, there was a span of 9 bases. This CDR3 region has 11 residues. CDR3: CSVAQGTEAFF. The CDR3 bases are TGCAGCGTGGCACAGGGCACTGAAGCTTTCTTT. The variable domain in full, completed from reference TRBV29-1 and TRBJ1-1, reads SAVISQKPSRDICQRGTSLTIQCQVDSQVTMMFWYRQQPGQSLTLIATANQGSEATYESGFVIDKFPISRPNLTFSTLTVSNMSPEDSSIYLCSVAQGTEAFFGQGTRLTVV.

The rearrangement joins TRBV5-8 to TRBJ2-3; a weak D match, TRBD2 (6 bases). V gave up 1 base and J gave up 1 base, with 7 bases separating them. Germline CDR1 and CDR2: SGHTS and YDEGEE. CDR3 length: 14 amino acids. The CDR3 region has the DNA TGTGCCAGCAGCTTGTGGGGGGGCACAGATACGCAGTATTTT. Its translation: CASSLWGGTDTQYF.